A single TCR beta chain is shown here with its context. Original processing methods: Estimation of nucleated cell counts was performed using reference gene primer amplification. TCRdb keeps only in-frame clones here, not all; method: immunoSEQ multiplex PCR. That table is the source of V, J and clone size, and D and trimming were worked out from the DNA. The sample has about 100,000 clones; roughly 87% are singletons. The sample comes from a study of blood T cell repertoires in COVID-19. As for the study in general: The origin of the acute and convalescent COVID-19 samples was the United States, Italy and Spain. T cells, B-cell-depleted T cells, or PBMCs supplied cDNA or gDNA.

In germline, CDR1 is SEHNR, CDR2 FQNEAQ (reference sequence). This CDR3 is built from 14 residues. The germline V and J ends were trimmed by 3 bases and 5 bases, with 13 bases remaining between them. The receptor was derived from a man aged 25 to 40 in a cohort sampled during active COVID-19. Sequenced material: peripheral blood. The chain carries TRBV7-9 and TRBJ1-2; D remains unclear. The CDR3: CASSFERPRYGYTF. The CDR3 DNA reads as TGTGCCAGCAGCTTCGAGCGGCCGAGATATGGCTACACCTTC.